One and the same sample provided the 30 T cell receptor beta chains below, sequenced in a study of beta chain features in type 1 diabetes. Investigators reverse transcribed all isolated RNA, so they sequenced expressed TCRB transcripts. Produced via immunoSEQ multiplex PCR; TCRdb's table is partial and in-frame only. The repertoire holds around 310,000 clones, approximately 11% seen once, with over 0.015% in the top ten. Sequences were obtained from naive CD4+ T cells from blood. The origin of the receptors is a woman aged 25 to 39 in good health.

The rearrangement uses TRBV6-5 and TRBJ2-7; the D gene is possibly TRBD1 (5 bases). Deletions cut 5 bases from V and 3 bases from J, with 11 bases between. In germline, CDR1 is MNHEY, CDR2 SVGAGI. This CDR3 spans 13 amino acids. CDR3 loop: CASSPETVYEQYF. The CDR3 DNA reads as TGTGCCAGCAGTCCCGAGACAGTCTACGAGCAGTACTTC.

This clone was seen a few times. The J gene is TRBJ1-1, the V gene TRBV6-5, with a tentative D call TRBD1 (6 bases). The germline V and J ends were trimmed by 4 bases and 5 bases, with 11 bases remaining between them. CDR1 and CDR2 from the germline V gene are MNHEY and SVGAGI. The CDR3 spans 13 residues. The CDR3 DNA is TGTGCCAGCAGTTCTGCAGGGGAGACTGAAGCTTTCTTT. Translation gives CASSSAGETEAFF.

This clone was seen a few times. J is TRBJ1-1 and V is TRBV5-1; D is perhaps TRBD1 (6 bases). V was cut by 4 bases and J by 5 bases, with 15 bases left in between. Germline V gene lookup returns CDR1 SGHRS and CDR2 YFSETQ. The CDR3 is 14 residues long. The CDR3 nucleotides are TGCGCCAGCAGCCTGGAGGGGGGGGGAACTGAAGCTTTCTTT. It translates to CASSLEGGGTEAFF.

This clone has only a few counts. The chain employs TRBV5-1 and TRBJ2-5; 8 bases are shared with TRBD1. The germline V gene encodes CDR1 SGHRS and CDR2 YFSETQ. This CDR3 has 15 amino acids. V lost 0 bases and J lost 5; bases outside the gene matches: 6. The CDR3 sequence is CASSLAAGGSETQYF. CDR3 DNA: TGCGCCAGCAGCTTGGCGGCAGGGGGCTCGGAGACCCAGTACTTC.

This chain links TRBV5-1 with TRBJ2-7, with 11 bases identical to TRBD2. Germline values: CDR1 SGHRS, CDR2 YFSETQ. The CDR3 covers 15 residues. Trimming removed 3 bases from V and 1 base from J; junction bases left unmatched: 3. In DNA form, the CDR3 reads TGCGCCAGCAGCTCCACTAGCGGGAGTTCCTACGAGCAGTACTTC. Amino acids: CASSSTSGSSYEQYF.

In its sample, this clone was seen a few times. The chain couples TRBV9 to TRBJ2-1; 7 bases are a match to TRBD2. The CDR3 is 18 amino acids. V trimming: 0 bases; J trimming: 7 bases; junction bases outside the gene matches: 16. Germline V gives CDR1 SGDLS, CDR2 YYNGEE. CDR3 loop: CASSVVGGEASGLNEQFF. The CDR3 DNA is TGTGCCAGCAGCGTAGTTGGCGGGGAGGCTAGCGGACTAAATGAGCAGTTCTTC. Filled out from reference TRBV9 and TRBJ2-1, the complete variable domain reads DSGVTQTPKHLITATGQRVTLRCSPRSGDLSVYWYQQSLDQGLQFLIQYYNGEERAKGNILERFSAQQFPDLHSELNLSSLELGDSALYFCASSVVGGEASGLNEQFFGPGTRLTVL.

The rearrangement uses TRBV7-9 and TRBJ2-3; 11 bases map to TRBD2. The V and J ends lost 5 bases and 5 bases, in that order; junction bases with no gene match: 3. CDR1 is SEHNR and CDR2 is FQNEAQ in the germline V gene (reference sequence). The CDR3 covers 14 residues. CDR3 in DNA: TGTGCCAGCAGCCCAACTAGCGGGAGAGATACGCAGTATTTT. It yields the protein CASSPTSGRDTQYF.

This clone came up a few times. The chain recombines TRBV13 with TRBJ2-2; D is possibly TRBD2 (6 bases). CDR3 length: 13 amino acids. V was pared by 6 bases and J by 6 bases, with 11 bases between. Germline V lookup: CDR1 PRHDT, CDR2 FYEKMQ (reference sequence). CDR3 region: CASRGTGAGELFF. CDR3 bases: TGTGCCAGCAGAGGGACTGGGGCCGGGGAGCTGTTTTTT. Using reference TRBV13 and TRBJ2-2 for the parts outside the CDR3, the full variable domain is AAGVIQSPRHLIKEKRETATLKCYPIPRHDTVYWYQQGPGQDPQFLISFYEKMQSDKGSIPDRFSAQQFSDYHSELNMSSLELGDSALYFCASRGTGAGELFFGEGSRLTVL.

Only a few counts were recorded for this clone. V gene TRBV9 combines with J gene TRBJ2-3, with D perhaps matching TRBD2 (6 bases). The germline CDR1 and CDR2 sequences are SGDLS and YYNGEE. The CDR3 length is 17 residues. Trimming left V 4 bases short and J 2 bases short, with 20 bases between. The chain's CDR3 is CASSPTDGRPYTDTQYF. Written as DNA, the CDR3 is TGTGCCAGCAGCCCGACGGATGGGAGGCCGTACACAGATACGCAGTATTTT.

The J gene is TRBJ2-1, the V gene TRBV5-6, with 7 positions matching TRBD2. The CDR3 contains 15 residues. Trimming took 4 bases from V and 4 from J; bases not matched to a gene: 8. Germline CDR1 is SGHDT and CDR2 is YYEEEE. The CDR3: CASSPTSRAYNEQFF. Here the CDR3 DNA reads TGTGCCAGCAGCCCGACTAGCCGGGCTTACAATGAGCAGTTCTTC.

This clone has more than one count but fewer than ten. The V and J genes are TRBV4-3 and TRBJ2-7; possibly TRBD2 for D (5 bases). The CDR3 runs 14 residues. V dropped 4 bases and J dropped 1 base, with 11 bases sitting between them. The V gene's germline CDR1 is LGHNA and CDR2 YSLEER. The CDR3 nucleotides are TGCGCCAGCAGCCTACGGGGAGCTTCCTACGAGCAGTACTTC. It encodes CASSLRGASYEQYF.

This chain joins TRBV4-2 and TRBJ2-5; D is possibly TRBD2 (5 bases). V was trimmed by 0 bases and J by 0 bases, leaving 8 bases between them. Germline V CDR1 and CDR2: LGHNA, YNFKEQ. CDR3 length: 15 amino acids. The CDR3 spells CASSQDTLDQETQYF. The CDR3 DNA follows: TGTGCCAGCAGCCAAGATACACTAGACCAAGAGACCCAGTACTTC.

This chain uses TRBV29-1 with TRBJ1-5; D is undetermined. Per the germline V gene, CDR1 is SQVTM and CDR2 is ANQGSEA. This CDR3 has 14 residues. V lost 4 bases, J lost 6 bases, and 16 bases lay in between. This chain's CDR3 is CSVATTIEGQPQHF. CDR3 nucleotides: TGCAGCGTTGCCACGACCATTGAGGGTCAGCCCCAGCATTTT.

CDR3 nucleotide sequence: TGTGCCAGCAGCCCCCGACTAGCGGGAGGGCCTAGGGACCATGAGCAGTTCTTC. Translating gives CASSPRLAGGPRDHEQFF. The rearrangement uses TRBV14 and TRBJ2-1, with 14 bases identical to TRBD2. The CDR3 has 18 residues. V lost 4 bases, J lost 8 bases, and 13 bases stayed unmatched. CDR1 is SGHDN, CDR2 FVKESK, per germline.

The V call is TRBV10-3, the J call TRBJ2-1; 11 bases line up with TRBD2. Germline-derived CDR1 and CDR2 are ENHRY and SYGVKD. Trimming at V came to 0 bases and at J to 2 bases, leaving 3 bases not matched to a gene. The CDR3 has 17 residues. The CDR3: CAISESGTSGTYNEQFF. DNA of the CDR3: TGTGCCATCAGTGAGTCGGGGACTAGCGGAACCTACAATGAGCAGTTCTTC.

V and J are TRBV4-1 and TRBJ2-7; 8 positions match TRBD1. CDR3 length: 19 residues. Germline CDR1 is MGHRA and CDR2 is YSYEKL. With V trimmed by 1 base and J by 0 bases, 14 bases remained unmatched. The CDR3 loop reads CASSQVSGRTGSSSYEQYF. The DNA for the CDR3 is TGCGCCAGCAGCCAAGTAAGCGGTCGGACAGGGAGTAGCTCCTACGAGCAGTACTTC.

This clone turned up a few times. The V call is TRBV5-1, the J call TRBJ2-4; D is possibly TRBD2 (6 bases). V lost 5 bases and J 7 bases, leaving 16 bases between the germline ends. CDR1 SGHRS and CDR2 YFSETQ come from the germline V gene. The CDR3 runs 14 residues. CDR3 coding DNA: TGCGCCAGCAGTCTTCCGGAGAGCGGGAACATTCAGTACTTC. Translating it yields CASSLPESGNIQYF.

The V gene is TRBV14, the J gene TRBJ2-1, with 8 bases lining up with TRBD2. V lost 1 base to trimming and J lost 7 bases; unmatched junction nucleotides: 18. The CDR3 totals 19 residues. The germline gives CDR1 SGHDN, CDR2 FVKESK. CDR3 in DNA: TGTGCCAGCAGCCAAGGTAGTTACGTTTCCGCGGGAGGTGGGAATGAGCAGTTCTTC. This encodes CASSQGSYVSAGGGNEQFF.

This clone was observed a few times. V gene TRBV21-1 combines with J gene TRBJ1-1; the table's D call TRBD1 went unverified against the DNA. TRBV21-1 is a recognized pseudogene. The length of the CDR3 is 14 residues. CDR3 in DNA: TGTGCCAGCAGCGGACAGGGTGTAGTCACTGAAGCTTTCTTT. Protein product: CASSGQGVVTEAFF.

V is TRBV30 and J is TRBJ1-5, with TRBD1 as a possible D gene (5 bases). This CDR3 spans 13 amino acids. V lost 3 bases and J lost 6, with 12 bases in between. Germline CDR1 is GTSNPN and CDR2 is SVGIG (reference sequence). CDR3 DNA: TGTGCCTGGAGGTCGCCCGGGGGTCAGCCCCAGCATTTT. It encodes CAWRSPGGQPQHF.

This chain links TRBV15 with TRBJ2-1, with TRBD1 matching 10 bases. CDR1 is LNHNV and CDR2 is YYDKDF in the germline V gene (reference sequence). After removal of 0 bases from V and 8 bases from J, the junction contained 7 bases not matched to a gene. This CDR3 contains 16 residues. The CDR3 sequence: CATSRDPGTGAYEQFF. CDR3 bases: TGTGCCACCAGCAGAGATCCAGGGACAGGGGCTTATGAGCAGTTCTTC.

This clone has just a few counts. The chain combines TRBV30 with TRBJ1-5, with 8 bases lining up with TRBD1. Per the germline V gene, CDR1 is GTSNPN and CDR2 is SVGIG (reference sequence). The CDR3 is 13 residues long. V trimming: 5 bases; J trimming: 3 bases; junction bases outside the gene matches: 3. CDR3: CAWGQGFNQPQHF. As DNA, the CDR3 is TGTGCCTGGGGACAGGGATTCAATCAGCCCCAGCATTTT.

The chain employs TRBV28 and TRBJ2-4, with 11 nucleotides matching TRBD1. The CDR3 contains 14 residues. V shed 4 bases and J 7 bases; nucleotides not matched to a gene: 3. Looked up from germline, CDR1 is MDHEN and CDR2 is SYDVKM. The chain's CDR3 is CASSSGQGVNIQYF. The DNA of the CDR3 is TGTGCCAGCAGTTCGGGACAGGGGGTGAACATTCAGTACTTC.

In this sample, this clone turned up a few times. CDR3 amino acids: CATREAGGSQETQYF. As DNA, the CDR3 is TGTGCCACCCGGGAGGCGGGAGGGAGCCAAGAGACCCAGTACTTC. The genes are TRBV28 and TRBJ2-5, with 9 bases that match TRBD2. Germline lookup yields CDR1 MDHEN and CDR2 SYDVKM. The CDR3 runs to 15 residues. V was clipped by 10 bases and J by 1 base; unmatched bases: 10.

The chain links TRBV30 to TRBJ2-7, with 12 bases identical to TRBD2. This CDR3 region has 16 residues. Trimming cost V 2 bases and J 3 bases; bases outside gene matches: 8. Germline V gene data show CDR1 as GTSNPN and CDR2 as SVGIG (reference sequence). The CDR3 coding sequence is TGTGCCTGGAGTCCACCAGGACTAGCGGGACTCTACGAGCAGTACTTC. Its protein product is CAWSPPGLAGLYEQYF.

This clone has just a few counts. The chain carries TRBV6-5 and TRBJ1-1; D gene ambiguous. V was cut by 6 bases and J by 4 bases, with 18 bases left in between. Looked up from germline, CDR1 is MNHEY and CDR2 is SVGAGI. The length of the CDR3 is 15 residues. This chain's CDR3 is CASSSGYWVGTEAFF. The CDR3 DNA is TGTGCCAGCAGCTCCGGGTATTGGGTCGGCACTGAAGCTTTCTTT.

This clone was detected only a few times. CDR3 sequence: CASSMTGTGETQYF. The CDR3 DNA reads as TGTGCCAGCAGTATGACCGGGACAGGAGAGACCCAGTACTTC. V gene TRBV27 combines with J gene TRBJ2-5, with TRBD1 matching 8 bases. The CDR3 length is 14 residues. Germline V CDR1 and CDR2: MNHEY, SMNVEV (reference sequence). V trimming: 5 bases; J trimming: 4 bases; junction bases outside the gene matches: 6.

There are a few counts of this clone. This chain connects TRBV9 to TRBJ2-1; 12 bases match TRBD2. Trimming removed 0 bases from V and 9 bases from J; junction bases left unmatched: 4. In germline, CDR1 is SGDLS, CDR2 YYNGEE. The CDR3 totals 15 residues. The CDR3 region is CASSVASGRAGEQFF. In DNA, the CDR3 is TGTGCCAGCAGCGTAGCTAGCGGGAGGGCGGGTGAGCAGTTCTTC.

The table lists this clone with a few counts. The rearrangement joins TRBV4-3 to TRBJ2-5; 7 bases map to TRBD1. There are 15 residues in the CDR3. The trim removed 0 bases at V and 5 bases at J, leaving 6 bases unmatched. Germline CDR1 reads LGHNA; CDR2 reads YSLEER. The CDR3, as DNA: TGCGCCAGCAGCCAAGAGAAGGGGGCGGGTGAGACCCAGTACTTC. Translating gives CASSQEKGAGETQYF.

This clone was counted a few times. This chain uses TRBV6-5 with TRBJ1-1; 8 nucleotides align to TRBD1. This CDR3 spans 14 amino acids. J was trimmed by 4 bases and V by 7 bases; bases with no gene match: 8. Per germline, CDR1 MNHEY and CDR2 SVGAGI. The CDR3 nucleotides read TGTGCCAGCATCCCAGGACAGGGAGGCACTGAAGCTTTCTTT. It yields the protein CASIPGQGGTEAFF.